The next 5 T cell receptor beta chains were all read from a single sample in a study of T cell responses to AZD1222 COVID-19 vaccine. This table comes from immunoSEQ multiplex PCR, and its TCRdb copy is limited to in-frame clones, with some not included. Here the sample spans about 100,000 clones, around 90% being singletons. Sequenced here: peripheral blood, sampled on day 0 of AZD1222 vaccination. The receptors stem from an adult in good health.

CDR3 residues: CASSQEFGGGGELFF. The CDR3 DNA is TGTGCCAGCAGCCAAGAGTTTGGGGGGGGCGGGGAGCTGTTTTTT. The J gene is TRBJ2-2, the V gene TRBV4-2; 7 bases line up with TRBD2. Losses at the gene ends were 0 bases for V and 7 bases for J; bases not matched to a gene: 5. Germline V CDR1 and CDR2: LGHNA, YNFKEQ. This CDR3 region has 15 residues.

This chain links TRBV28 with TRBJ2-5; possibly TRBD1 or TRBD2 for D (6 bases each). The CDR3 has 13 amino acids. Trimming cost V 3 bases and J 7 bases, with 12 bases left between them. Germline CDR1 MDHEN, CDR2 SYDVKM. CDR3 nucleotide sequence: TGTGCCAGCAGTTTCGGGGGCCTGGGGACCCAGTACTTC. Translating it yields CASSFGGLGTQYF. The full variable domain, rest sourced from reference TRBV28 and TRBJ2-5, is DVKVTQSSRYLVKRTGEKVFLECVQDMDHENMFWYRQDPGLGLRLIYFSYDVKMKEKGDIPEGYSVSREKKERFSLILESASTNQTSMYLCASSFGGLGTQYFGPGTRLLVL.

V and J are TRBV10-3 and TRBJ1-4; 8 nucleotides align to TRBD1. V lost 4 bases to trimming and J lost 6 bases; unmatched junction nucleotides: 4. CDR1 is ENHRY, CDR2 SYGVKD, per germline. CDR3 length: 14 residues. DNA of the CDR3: TGTGCCATCAGTGGAACAGGGGGAGATGAAAAACTGTTTTTT. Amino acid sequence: CAISGTGGDEKLFF.

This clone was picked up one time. This CDR3 is CASSEQTFNQPQHF. CDR3 coding DNA: TGTGCCAGCAGTGAACAGACCTTTAATCAGCCCCAGCATTTT. V usage is TRBV2 and J usage is TRBJ1-5, with D uncertain. The CDR3 is 14 amino acids. Germline loops: CDR1 SNHLY, CDR2 FYNNEI. Deletions cut 2 bases from V and 4 bases from J, with 9 bases between.

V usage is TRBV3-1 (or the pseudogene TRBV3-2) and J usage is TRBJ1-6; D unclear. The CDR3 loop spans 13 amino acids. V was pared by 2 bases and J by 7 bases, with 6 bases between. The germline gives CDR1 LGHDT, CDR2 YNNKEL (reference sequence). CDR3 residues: CASSQLENSPLHF. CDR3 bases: TGTGCCAGCAGCCAACTAGAGAATTCACCCCTCCACTTT.